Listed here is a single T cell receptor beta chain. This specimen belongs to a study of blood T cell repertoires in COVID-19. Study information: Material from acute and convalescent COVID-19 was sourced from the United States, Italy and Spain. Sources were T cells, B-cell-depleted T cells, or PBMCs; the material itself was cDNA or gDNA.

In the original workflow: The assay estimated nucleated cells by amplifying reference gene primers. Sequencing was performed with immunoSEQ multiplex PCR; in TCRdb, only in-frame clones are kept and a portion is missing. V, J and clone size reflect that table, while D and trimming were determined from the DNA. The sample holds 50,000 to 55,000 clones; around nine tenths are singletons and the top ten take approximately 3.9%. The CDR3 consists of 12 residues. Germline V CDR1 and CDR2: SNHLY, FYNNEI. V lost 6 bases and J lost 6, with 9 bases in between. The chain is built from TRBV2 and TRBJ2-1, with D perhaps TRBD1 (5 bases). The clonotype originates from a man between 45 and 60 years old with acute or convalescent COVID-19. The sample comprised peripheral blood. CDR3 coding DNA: TGTGCCAGCAGGTCCGACAGCAATGAGCAGTTCTTC. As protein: CASRSDSNEQFF.